A selection of T cell receptor beta chains follows, all from one sample in a study of blood T cell repertoires in COVID-19. Clones were sequenced by immunoSEQ multiplex PCR, and TCRdb holds only the in-frame ones, with some missing. Among 220,000 or so clones listed, about four fifths were seen once. Sequenced sample: peripheral blood. The receptors here all came from a woman aged 25 to 39 who had recovered from COVID-19. Both conserved end residues are part of each CDR3. The D gene is left open where the match is weak. Clone size is shown for a subset of rows, as once, few, many or a class of expanded clone.

v_gene	d_gene	abundance	j_gene	CDR3nt	CDR3aa
TRBV5-4	.	.	TRBJ2-7	TGTGCCAGCAGCCCCTGGGGAGCGGGCACTAGGTACGAGCAGTACTTC	CASSPWGAGTRYEQYF
TRBV7-7	.	.	TRBJ2-3	TGTGCTAGCAGCTTAGGCGGGCTAAGCACAGATACGCAGTATTTT	CASSLGGLSTDTQYF
TRBV30	TRBD1	.	TRBJ2-4	TGTGCCTGGAGTAGGGGACAGGGGGTTTCCATTCAGTACTTC	CAWSRGQGVSIQYF
TRBV5-5	TRBD1	.	TRBJ1-4	TGTGCCAGCAGCTTTATTGGACAGGCTAATGAAAAACTGTTTTTT	CASSFIGQANEKLFF
TRBV11-2	TRBD1	few	TRBJ1-1	TGTGCCAGCAGCTCCTACAGGGGAAGGAACACTGAAGCTTTCTTT	CASSSYRGRNTEAFF
TRBV7-9	.	.	TRBJ1-2	TGTGCCAGCAGTATTAGATCGAGTCACTATGGCTACACCTTC	CASSIRSSHYGYTF
TRBV1	.	.	TRBJ2-3	TGCACCAGCAGCCCCTACTGGATAAGCGGGAGACCCGATACGCAGTATTTT	CTSSPYWISGRPDTQYF
TRBV5-1	.	.	TRBJ1-1	TGCGCCAGCAGCTTGGGTAGGGGAATTCTCAGGGGTGAAGCTTTCTTT	CASSLGRGILRGEAFF
TRBV6-5	TRBD2	.	TRBJ2-7	TGTGCCAGCAGGGCGGGGGAAAGAAGCTCCTACGAGCAGTACTTC	CASRAGERSSYEQYF
TRBV2	TRBD2	.	TRBJ2-5	TGTGCCAGCAGTGAGAACGTCCTAGCGGGAGTGCAGACCCAGTACTTC	CASSENVLAGVQTQYF
TRBV25-1	.	.	TRBJ1-2	TGTGCCAGCAGTGTCCAGGGGACCAACTATGGCTACACCTTC	CASSVQGTNYGYTF
TRBV9	TRBD1	.	TRBJ1-6	TGTGCCAGCAGCGGGACAGGATCACCCCTCCACTTT	CASSGTGSPLHF
TRBV28	TRBD1	.	TRBJ1-5	TGTGCCAGCAGTTTAGCGGCATCCGGGACAGGGGAACAGCCCCAGCATTTT	CASSLAASGTGEQPQHF
TRBV11-2	.	.	TRBJ1-4	TGTGCCAGCAGCCATATTACCAGGCGCTTAAATGAAAAACTGTTTTTT	CASSHITRRLNEKLFF
TRBV28	.	.	TRBJ1-5	TGTGCCAGCAGTTTTATGGCAGGGGTTGTGCCCCAGCATTTT	CASSFMAGVVPQHF
TRBV19	.	.	TRBJ1-2	TGTGCCAGTAGTATCCGACAGGCTGCCTACTATGGCTACACCTTC	CASSIRQAAYYGYTF
TRBV6-6	.	.	TRBJ1-1	TGTGCCAGCAGTTACTCGAGAGATCTAGTTGAAGCTTTCTTT	CASSYSRDLVEAFF
TRBV7-2	TRBD2	.	TRBJ2-1	TGTGCCAGCAGCTTAACTGGACTAGCGGGAGGCGGTGGAAATGAGCAGTTCTTC	CASSLTGLAGGGGNEQFF
TRBV6-5	TRBD1	.	TRBJ1-1	TGTGCCAGCAGAGGACAGGGGAGGACTGAAGCTTTCTTT	CASRGQGRTEAFF
TRBV28	.	.	TRBJ2-7	TGTGCCAGCAACCCACCCTCTCTCAGGGAGCAGTACTTC	CASNPPSLREQYF
TRBV2	TRBD2	.	TRBJ2-1	TGTGCCAGCAGGCTTACTAGCGGGGCCGTCAATGAGCAGTTCTTC	CASRLTSGAVNEQFF
TRBV27	TRBD1	few	TRBJ2-3	TGTGCCAGCAGTTGGGACAGCGGAGATACGCAGTATTTT	CASSWDSGDTQYF
TRBV19	.	.	TRBJ2-1	TGTGCCAGTAGTGTGCGGGGTAAGGAGCAGTTCTTC	CASSVRGKEQFF
TRBV3-1/TRBV3-2	TRBD1	.	TRBJ2-7	TGTGCCAGCAGTCCCACAGGGGGTTTGTACGAGCAGTACTTC	CASSPTGGLYEQYF
TRBV10-3	TRBD2	.	TRBJ2-5	TGTGCCATCAGTGTCGGTAGCGGGAGGGGGGAGACCCAGTACTTC	CAISVGSGRGETQYF
TRBV28	TRBD1	once	TRBJ1-1	TGTGCCAGCAGTTCAGGGACAGGGGGCACGACTGAAGCTTTCTTT	CASSSGTGGTTEAFF
TRBV10-3	.	.	TRBJ2-2	TGTGCCATCAGTGGACGAAACTCGGGCACCGGGGAGCTGTTTTTT	CAISGRNSGTGELFF
TRBV5-1	TRBD1	.	TRBJ2-7	TGCGCCAGCAGTCATGGGACAGGCGGATCCTACGAGCAGTACTTC	CASSHGTGGSYEQYF
TRBV4-2	TRBD2	.	TRBJ2-7	TGTGCCAGCAGCCACGAAACTAGCGGACCAACCTTC	CASSHETSGPTF
TRBV6-1	TRBD1	.	TRBJ1-2	TGTGCCAGCAGTGGACCAACGGACAGGACATACTATGGCTACACCTTC	CASSGPTDRTYYGYTF
TRBV25-1	TRBD1	.	TRBJ2-1	TGTGCCAGCAGTGGAGCGCCCGGGACAGGGATCTACAATGAGCAGTTCTTC	CASSGAPGTGIYNEQFF
TRBV27	.	.	TRBJ2-3	TGTGCCAGCAGTTTCAGGGGTGCTAGCACAGATACGCAGTATTTT	CASSFRGASTDTQYF
TRBV6-5	TRBD1	.	TRBJ1-4	TGTGCCAGCCGACAGGGGCAAGCTAATGAAAAACTGTTTTTT	CASRQGQANEKLFF
TRBV28	TRBD1	.	TRBJ2-7	TGTGCCAGCAGTACACGGGACAGGGGGCGCGAGCAGTACTTC	CASSTRDRGREQYF
TRBV5-1	TRBD1	.	TRBJ2-7	TGCGCCAGCGGGTCCTCCGGGACAGGGAACGAGCAGTACTTC	CASGSSGTGNEQYF
TRBV11-2	.	.	TRBJ2-1	TGTGCCAGCAGCTTAGACAGGGCCTCCTACAATGAGCAGTTCTTC	CASSLDRASYNEQFF
TRBV7-3	TRBD1	once	TRBJ1-1	TGTGCCAGCAGCTTGACAGGGGGTGAGACTGAAGCTTTCTTT	CASSLTGGETEAFF